What follows is one T cell receptor (beta chain) and its context. The target of this receptor is not known. Per-base quality was not reported, and no clone a single base away is much larger than it. To sequence the TCRbeta CDR3 region, genomic DNA was isolated from the sorted cells. The immunoSEQ Assay was used for sequencing of TCRbeta CDR3 regions. In TCRdb, the immuneACCESS table is reduced to in-frame sequences with V and J assigned. These tables do not hold every clone; where another copy was compared, an unresolved V gene accounts for under half, and the others remain unexplained. Across this sample there are about 160,000 clones, with 94% seen only once. The ten largest clones represent approximately 0.3% of the sample. The trial excluded patients who had a history of autoimmune disease or who were on systemic immunosuppression. Peripheral blood for TCR sequencing was drawn from every dose cohort at baseline, at cycle 4 day 1 and at cycle 7 day 1. The samples were taken from a phase I, first-in-human, multicenter, open-label dose-escalation trial of ivuxolimab. Adults with locally advanced or metastatic melanoma, renal cell carcinoma, hepatocellular carcinoma or head and neck squamous cell carcinoma were enrolled in the trial. CD4+ and CD8+ T cells were sorted separately from peripheral blood before TCR sequencing.

The source of the sample is a study of OX40 agonist ivuxolimab in advanced cancers. With respect to the entire study: The costimulatory receptor OX40 (CD134) was targeted by ivuxolimab, a fully human IgG2 agonistic monoclonal antibody. Patients were allowed to have had prior anti-PD-1, anti-PD-L1 or anti-CTLA-4 therapy, and approximately 40% of the dose-escalation patients had been treated with checkpoint inhibitors. Of the approximately 50 dose-escalation patients, hepatocellular carcinoma was present in about 19, melanoma in some 15, renal cell carcinoma in 9 and head and neck cancer in 9. Intravenous ivuxolimab was administered to patients every 2 weeks at six dose levels: 0.01, 0.1, 0.3, 1.5, 3 and 10 mg/kg. Partial responses were achieved by three dose-escalation patients, of whom one had hepatocellular carcinoma and two had cutaneous melanoma. A male proportion of 82.7% and a mean age of approximately 62 years, ranging from about 20 to 80, were recorded for the dose-escalation cohort. The paper reports the monotherapy dose-escalation portion (N of about 52 patients) of the phase I ivuxolimab trial. Peripheral TCRbeta sequencing was intended to test whether TCR sequence diversity was altered and clonal T-cell expansion was caused by ivuxolimab. Beyond this particular receptor, the publication reports: On average, CD8+ T cells showed more expanded clones than CD4+ T cells after ivuxolimab. Low levels of normalized T-cell clonal expansion were also seen in some nonresponding patients. At doses of 0.1 to 3.0 mg/kg, clonal expansion of both CD4+ and CD8+ T cells in blood was seen between baseline and week 6. In partial responders in the 0.1-3.0 mg/kg groups, normalized peripheral clonal expansion was found to be among the lowest, especially among CD8+ T cells. Which antigens the clonally expanded peripheral T cells were specific for was not determined.

The CDR3, cysteine through phenylalanine, is 15 amino acids long. Only the CDR3 portion is preserved as DNA: 45 bases, with reading frame beginning at the first base. Ends trimmed: V by 0 bases, J by 1 base; bases unmatched to a gene: 1. Via the germline V gene, CDR1 is ENHRY and CDR2 SYGVKD. The source of this sequence is an adult with an advanced solid tumor such as melanoma, head and neck, liver or kidney cancer. The sample here was CD4+ or CD8+ T cells sorted from blood, taken in a trial of the OX40 agonist ivuxolimab. This sequence uses TRBV10-3 and TRBJ2-7, and 9 junction bases match TRBD2. This receptor has the CDR3 CAISESGLASYEQYF. The DNA sequence reads TGTGCCATCAGTGAGTCGGGACTAGCTTCCTACGAGCAGTACTTC.